The clone carrying this T cell receptor (beta chain) was seen just once. What it recognizes is unknown. Profiled with immunoSEQ multiplex PCR; TCRdb holds only in-frame clones, not every one. The sample holds about 69,000 clones, around 83% seen once. This specimen belongs to a study of OX40 agonist ivuxolimab in advanced cancers. Study at large: Dose-escalation patients suffered from hepatocellular carcinoma, melanoma, renal cell or head and neck cancer. Broader study findings: At doses 0.1 to 3.0 mg/kg, CD4+ and CD8+ clones expanded.

The CDR3 covers 15 residues. The germline V gene has CDR1 SEHNR and CDR2 FQNEAQ (reference sequence). Trimming removed 4 bases from V and 0 bases from J, with 10 bases in between. Here the sequenced sample was CD4+ or CD8+ T cells sorted from blood, taken in a trial of the OX40 agonist ivuxolimab. This chain links TRBV7-9 with TRBJ2-1; tentatively, D is TRBD1 (5 bases). The TCR comes from an adult with an advanced solid tumor such as melanoma, head and neck, liver or kidney cancer. The CDR3 bases are TGTGCCAGCAGCTCTCGGACAAGCTCCTACAATGAGCAGTTCTTC. Translated: CASSSRTSSYNEQFF.